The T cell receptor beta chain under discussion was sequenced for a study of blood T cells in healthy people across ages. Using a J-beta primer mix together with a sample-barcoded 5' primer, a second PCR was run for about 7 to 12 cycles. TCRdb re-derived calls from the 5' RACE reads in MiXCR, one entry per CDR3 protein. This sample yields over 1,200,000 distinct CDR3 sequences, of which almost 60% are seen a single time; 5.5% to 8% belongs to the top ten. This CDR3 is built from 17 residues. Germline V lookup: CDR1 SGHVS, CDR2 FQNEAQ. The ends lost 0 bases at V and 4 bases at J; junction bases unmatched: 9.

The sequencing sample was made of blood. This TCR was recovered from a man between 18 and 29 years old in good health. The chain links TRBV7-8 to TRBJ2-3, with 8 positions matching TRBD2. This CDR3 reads CASSLALGRAGADTQYF. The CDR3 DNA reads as TGTGCCAGCAGCTTAGCACTCGGGAGGGCGGGGGCAGATACGCAGTATTTT.